Each of the 23 T cell receptor beta chains below was sequenced from the same sample in a study of glioma-infiltrating T cells after dendritic cell vaccination. The protocol was immunoSEQ multiplex PCR, while the TCRdb copy is restricted to in-frame clones and leaves out a portion. The sample yields 75,000 to 100,000 clones, 75% to 85% seen once. Sequencing used blood, obtained before dendritic cell vaccination. The origin of the receptors is a human donor with glioblastoma.

Only one count was recorded for this clone. The chain joins TRBV4-1 to TRBJ1-1, with D possibly TRBD1 on 6 matching bases. V shed 1 base and J shed 6 bases, with 18 bases lying between them. This CDR3 is built from 16 residues. Germline CDR1 is MGHRA and CDR2 is YSYEKL. The CDR3 DNA reads TGCGCCAGCAGCCAAGGTCCGGGACATTTACTGTCTGAAGCTTTCTTT. It specifies CASSQGPGHLLSEAFF.

The V call is TRBV19, the J call TRBJ2-1, with 7 nucleotides matching TRBD2. Trimming removed 5 bases from V and 5 bases from J; junction bases left unmatched: 9. Germline loops: CDR1 LNHDA, CDR2 SQIVND (reference sequence). The CDR3 loop spans 15 amino acids. The CDR3: CASSPGGGPNNEQFF. The CDR3 nucleotides are TGTGCCAGTAGTCCTGGGGGAGGGCCCAACAATGAGCAGTTCTTC. Full variable domain (remainder filled in from reference TRBV19 and TRBJ2-1): DGGITQSPKYLFRKEGQNVTLSCEQNLNHDAMYWYRQDPGQGLRLIYYSQIVNDFQKGDIAEGYSVSREKKESFPLTVTSAQKNPTAFYLCASSPGGGPNNEQFFGPGTRLTVL.

This chain uses TRBV6-1 with TRBJ2-2; a weak D match, TRBD2 (5 bases). In germline, CDR1 is MNHNS, CDR2 SASEGT. Trimming cost V 11 bases and J 1 base, with 14 bases left between them. The length of the CDR3 is 14 residues. CDR3 nucleotide sequence: TGTGCCGTCCGGGGAGACCTGAACACCGGGGAGCTGTTTTTT. Protein: CAVRGDLNTGELFF.

This clone was counted a single time. The chain couples TRBV19 to TRBJ1-2; perhaps TRBD1 as D (6 bases). There are 12 residues in the CDR3. CDR1 LNHDA and CDR2 SQIVND come from the germline V gene (reference sequence). Trimming stripped 10 bases from V and 2 bases from J, with 11 bases between. CDR3 region: CATGGANYGYTF. The CDR3 nucleotides are TGTGCCACGGGGGGGGCGAACTATGGCTACACCTTC.

This CDR3 reads CASSIELGLAKAGELFF. CDR3 bases: TGTGCCAGTAGTATAGAGTTAGGACTAGCGAAAGCCGGGGAGCTGTTTTTT. The rearrangement links TRBV19 to TRBJ2-2; 9 nucleotides align to TRBD2. Unmatched junction bases numbered 8, after V lost 0 bases and J lost 6 bases. The CDR3 has 17 residues. In germline, CDR1 is LNHDA, CDR2 SQIVND (reference sequence).

The V gene is TRBV6-4, the J gene TRBJ1-2, with a possible D match to TRBD1 (5 bases). From germline, CDR1 is MRHNA and CDR2 SNTAGT. V was shortened by 0 bases and J by 5 bases, with 10 bases between the two germline ends. The CDR3 length is 14 residues. DNA for the CDR3: TGTGCCAGCAGTGACTCTCGGGGGGTGTATGGCTACACCTTC. Protein product: CASSDSRGVYGYTF.

The sample holds one count of this clone. The chain links TRBV18 to TRBJ2-2; TRBD2 might be the D (7 bases). CDR1 and CDR2 from the germline V gene are KGHSH and LQKENI. CDR3 length equals 14 residues. With 11 bases removed from V and 2 bases from J, the gap between germline ends came to 15 bases. This CDR3 is CASRPGGNTGELFF. The CDR3 coding sequence is TGTGCCTCCCGGCCGGGGGGCAACACCGGGGAGCTGTTTTTT. The complete variable domain, with remaining parts taken from reference TRBV18 and TRBJ2-2, reads NAGVMQNPRHLVRRRGQEARLRCSPMKGHSHVYWYRQLPEEGLKFMVYLQKENIIDESGMPKERFSAEFPKEGPSILRIQQVVRGDSAAYFCASRPGGNTGELFFGEGSRLTVL.

The sample holds one count of this clone. The chain uses TRBV19 and TRBJ2-7; D unclear. Germline lookup yields CDR1 LNHDA and CDR2 SQIVND (reference sequence). V dropped 3 bases and J dropped 3 bases, with 12 bases sitting between them. This CDR3 has 14 residues. Written as DNA, the CDR3 is TGTGCCAGTAGTATGATTTGGGCGAACTACGAGCAGTACTTC. Translation: CASSMIWANYEQYF. Drawing the rest from reference TRBV19 and TRBJ2-7, the complete variable domain is DGGITQSPKYLFRKEGQNVTLSCEQNLNHDAMYWYRQDPGQGLRLIYYSQIVNDFQKGDIAEGYSVSREKKESFPLTVTSAQKNPTAFYLCASSMIWANYEQYFGPGTRLTVT.

J is TRBJ1-1 and V is TRBV9; maybe TRBD1 (6 bases). Germline values: CDR1 SGDLS, CDR2 YYNGEE. V dropped 4 bases and J dropped 7 bases, with 14 bases sitting between them. CDR3 size: 13 residues. As DNA, the CDR3 is TGTGCCAGCAGCCCTGGGGAGGGGGGTGAAGCTTTCTTT. Protein sequence: CASSPGEGGEAFF.

This chain connects TRBV7-8 to TRBJ1-4; possible D gene TRBD1, 6 bases. The germline V gene encodes CDR1 SGHVS and CDR2 FQNEAQ. This CDR3 contains 16 residues. V shed 4 bases and J shed 8 bases, with 20 bases lying between them. CDR3 nucleotides: TGTGCCAGCAGCTCCCGACAGGCCCTGGGTGGAGAAAAACTGTTTTTT. Translating gives CASSSRQALGGEKLFF. The variable domain in full, with the rest retrieved from reference TRBV7-8 and TRBJ1-4, is GAGVSQSPRYKVAKRGQDVALRCDPISGHVSLFWYQQALGQGPEFLTYFQNEAQLDKSGLPSDRFFAERPEGSVSTLKIQRTQQEDSAVYLCASSSRQALGGEKLFFGSGTQLSVL.

The chain recombines TRBV4-1 with TRBJ2-3, with D uncertain. Germline loops: CDR1 MGHRA, CDR2 YSYEKL. V dropped 1 base and J dropped 5 bases, with 13 bases sitting between them. CDR3 length: 15 amino acids. This CDR3 reads CASSQAPLTGDTQYF. The CDR3 bases are TGCGCCAGCAGCCAAGCCCCATTGACTGGAGATACGCAGTATTTT.

The V gene is TRBV29-1, the J gene TRBJ2-1, with D perhaps matching TRBD1 (6 bases). The CDR3 sequence is 14 residues long. Germline values: CDR1 SQVTM, CDR2 ANQGSEA. V was trimmed by 6 bases and J by 8 bases, leaving 20 bases between them. As DNA, the CDR3 is TGCAGCGTCCCCAGGGGTTATGGTAAGGATGAGCAGTTCTTC. It translates to CSVPRGYGKDEQFF.

The CDR3 nucleotides read TGCAGCGTTGAAGATTGGGAAACGGCGGGAAGGGCTACTGAAGCTTTCTTT. This translates into CSVEDWETAGRATEAFF. V usage is TRBV29-1 and J usage is TRBJ1-1; D gene ambiguous. This CDR3 contains 17 residues. The germline V gene encodes CDR1 SQVTM and CDR2 ANQGSEA. Between the trimmed V and J ends, which lost 0 bases and 5 bases, there was a span of 22 bases.

The V and J genes are TRBV9 and TRBJ1-1, with 8 bases identical to TRBD1. J lost 6 bases, V lost 1 base, and 5 bases had no gene match. CDR1 is SGDLS and CDR2 is YYNGEE in the germline V gene. CDR3 length equals 14 residues. The CDR3 DNA reads TGTGCCAGCAGCGTAATTCAGGGGGCGGCTGAAGCTTTCTTT. This sequence encodes CASSVIQGAAEAFF. Drawing the rest from reference TRBV9 and TRBJ1-1, the complete variable domain is DSGVTQTPKHLITATGQRVTLRCSPRSGDLSVYWYQQSLDQGLQFLIQYYNGEERAKGNILERFSAQQFPDLHSELNLSSLELGDSALYFCASSVIQGAAEAFFGQGTRLTVV.

CDR3 nucleotide sequence: TGTGCCAGCAGCGTAGTCGGGGGTGCTGGAAACACCATATATTTT. Its protein is CASSVVGGAGNTIYF. This chain links TRBV9 with TRBJ1-3, with D perhaps TRBD1 (5 bases). Germline CDR1 and CDR2: SGDLS and YYNGEE. V lost 0 bases and J lost 2, with 9 bases in between. CDR3 length: 15 amino acids.

The V and J genes are TRBV7-3 and TRBJ1-2; no clear D. Trimming removed 8 bases from V and 8 bases from J, with 21 bases in between. The CDR3 consists of 14 residues. The V gene's germline CDR1 is SGHTA and CDR2 FQGTGA. The CDR3 spells CASSPGSSVAGYTF. The CDR3 DNA reads TGTGCCAGCTCCCCGGGGTCGTCGGTTGCGGGCTACACCTTC.

The chain couples TRBV11-2 to TRBJ2-1, with 7 positions matching TRBD1. The CDR3 sequence is 15 residues long. Trimming at V came to 5 bases and at J to 3 bases, leaving 7 bases not matched to a gene. CDR1 is SGHAT, CDR2 FQNNGV, per germline. This CDR3 reads CASSTDRAYYNEQFF. CDR3 DNA sequence: TGTGCCAGCAGCACCGACAGGGCCTACTACAATGAGCAGTTCTTC.

The V and J genes are TRBV30 and TRBJ2-1; 8 nucleotides agree with TRBD2. The ends lost 3 bases at V and 3 bases at J; junction bases unmatched: 10. Germline V gene lookup returns CDR1 GTSNPN and CDR2 SVGIG (reference sequence). The CDR3 runs to 16 residues. In nucleotides, the CDR3 is TGTGCCTGGAGCCCCGATGGGAGCGGGAGCTACAATGAGCAGTTCTTC. This translates into CAWSPDGSGSYNEQFF.

This sequence joins TRBV5-1 and TRBJ2-7, with D unclear. The CDR3 runs 12 residues. V was clipped by 4 bases and J by 0 bases, with 5 bases between them. Germline lookup yields CDR1 SGHRS and CDR2 YFSETQ. DNA for the CDR3: TGCGCCAGCAGCGCTAACTCCTACGAGCAGTACTTC. Its protein product is CASSANSYEQYF.

The chain recombines TRBV6-5 with TRBJ1-3; D is ambiguous. The CDR3 runs 15 residues. Trimming removed 8 bases at V and 0 bases at J, with 14 bases between. CDR1 and CDR2 from the germline V gene are MNHEY and SVGAGI. The CDR3 reads CASARLSFSGNTIYF. The CDR3 nucleotides are TGTGCCAGCGCTCGGTTATCCTTCTCTGGAAACACCATATATTTT.

V is TRBV28 and J is TRBJ2-7; D might be TRBD1 (5 bases). Deletions cut 2 bases from V and 3 bases from J, with 14 bases between. The CDR3 extends over 15 amino acids. The germline V gene encodes CDR1 MDHEN and CDR2 SYDVKM. The CDR3 is CASSLVAGSGYEQYF. The CDR3 DNA reads as TGTGCCAGCAGTTTAGTAGCAGGGTCTGGCTACGAGCAGTACTTC.

This rearrangement joins TRBV2 to TRBJ2-1; 11 bases agree with TRBD2. The trim removed 4 bases at V and 9 bases at J, leaving 8 bases unmatched. Germline assignment: CDR1 SNHLY and CDR2 FYNNEI. The CDR3 extends over 15 amino acids. CDR3 amino acids: CASSATSGRWVEQFF. The CDR3 nucleotides are TGTGCCAGCAGTGCTACTAGCGGGAGATGGGTTGAGCAGTTCTTC.

The chain recombines TRBV29-1 with TRBJ2-2; D may be TRBD2 (5 bases). Looked up from germline, CDR1 is SQVTM and CDR2 is ANQGSEA. The V and J ends lost 3 bases and 5 bases respectively, with 16 bases between them. This CDR3 is 15 amino acids long. The CDR3 bases are TGCAGCGTTGAGGGTTCGTCGGGCGGGACCGGGGAGCTGTTTTTT. As protein: CSVEGSSGGTGELFF.